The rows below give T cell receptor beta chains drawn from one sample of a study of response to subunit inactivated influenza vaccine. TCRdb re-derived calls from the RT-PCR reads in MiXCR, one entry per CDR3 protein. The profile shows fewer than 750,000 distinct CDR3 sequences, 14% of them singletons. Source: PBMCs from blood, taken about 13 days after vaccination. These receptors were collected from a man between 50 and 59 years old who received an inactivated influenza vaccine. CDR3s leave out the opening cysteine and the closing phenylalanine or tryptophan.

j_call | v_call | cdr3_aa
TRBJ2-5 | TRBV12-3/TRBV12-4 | ASSHPRGGQY
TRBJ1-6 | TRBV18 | ASSPRPGADSPLH
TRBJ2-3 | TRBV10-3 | AISDPGTSTDTQY
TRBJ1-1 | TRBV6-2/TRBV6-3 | ASSYGGQGGSTEAF
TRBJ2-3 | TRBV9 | ASSVMGDHGADTQY
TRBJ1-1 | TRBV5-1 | ASSFLLNTEAF
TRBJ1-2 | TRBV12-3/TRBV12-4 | ASRRTGEGYGYT
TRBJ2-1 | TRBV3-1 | ASSPAWTDYNEQF
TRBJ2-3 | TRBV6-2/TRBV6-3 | ASRTTGNTQY
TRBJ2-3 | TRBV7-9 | ASSSGARGKY
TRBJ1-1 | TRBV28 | ASRRGNTEAF
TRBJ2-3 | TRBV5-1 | ASRGLQGDTQY
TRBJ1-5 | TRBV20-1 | SARVSGRGRGSNQPQH
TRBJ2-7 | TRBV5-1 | ASSLAETLTYEQY
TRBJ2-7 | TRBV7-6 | ASSLSVGKTYEQY
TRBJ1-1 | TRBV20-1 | SVPSFQGNTEAF
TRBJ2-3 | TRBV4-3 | ASSQETGTSANTQY
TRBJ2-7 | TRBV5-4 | ASSLQNSGPNYEQY
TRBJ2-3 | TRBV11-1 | ASSLSLSGTDTQY
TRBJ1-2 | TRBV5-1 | ASAATGANYGYT
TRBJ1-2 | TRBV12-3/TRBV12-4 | ASTPLRAIYGYT
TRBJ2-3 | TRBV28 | ASSLLGQGAHTGQY
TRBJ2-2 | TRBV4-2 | ASSRRENTGELF
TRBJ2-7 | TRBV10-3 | AISLDGPRSEQY
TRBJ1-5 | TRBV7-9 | ASSLGQTGSNQPQH
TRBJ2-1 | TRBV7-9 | ASRASGGPNEQF
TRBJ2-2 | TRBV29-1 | SVAGSTGELF
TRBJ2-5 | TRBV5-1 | ASSPGLAVQETQY
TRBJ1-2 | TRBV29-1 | SVGTRDREYGYT
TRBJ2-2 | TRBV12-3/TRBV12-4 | ASSTSGRNTGELF
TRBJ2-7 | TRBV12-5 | ASGLPPQLEQY
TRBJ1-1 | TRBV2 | ASRQGLGGWTEAF
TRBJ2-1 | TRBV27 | ASSSSPGTSGSLNEQF
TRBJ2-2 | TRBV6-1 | ASKRGASRTGELF
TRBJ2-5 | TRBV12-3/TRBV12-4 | ASRPGTVEETQY
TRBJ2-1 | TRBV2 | ASSEIGGRANEQF
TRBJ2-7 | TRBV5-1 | ASSPQVDSYEQY
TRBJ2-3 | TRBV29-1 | SVGRAADTQY
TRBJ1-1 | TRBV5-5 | ASSLDQGARFTEAF
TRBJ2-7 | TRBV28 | ASSLGGGQGTYEQY
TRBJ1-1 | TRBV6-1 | ASSTGQGRSEAF
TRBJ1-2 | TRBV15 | ATSSPGLWGYT
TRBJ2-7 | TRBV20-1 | SPHVWREGDEQY
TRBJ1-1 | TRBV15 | ATSRIDTEAF
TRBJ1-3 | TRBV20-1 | SARKGGNTIY